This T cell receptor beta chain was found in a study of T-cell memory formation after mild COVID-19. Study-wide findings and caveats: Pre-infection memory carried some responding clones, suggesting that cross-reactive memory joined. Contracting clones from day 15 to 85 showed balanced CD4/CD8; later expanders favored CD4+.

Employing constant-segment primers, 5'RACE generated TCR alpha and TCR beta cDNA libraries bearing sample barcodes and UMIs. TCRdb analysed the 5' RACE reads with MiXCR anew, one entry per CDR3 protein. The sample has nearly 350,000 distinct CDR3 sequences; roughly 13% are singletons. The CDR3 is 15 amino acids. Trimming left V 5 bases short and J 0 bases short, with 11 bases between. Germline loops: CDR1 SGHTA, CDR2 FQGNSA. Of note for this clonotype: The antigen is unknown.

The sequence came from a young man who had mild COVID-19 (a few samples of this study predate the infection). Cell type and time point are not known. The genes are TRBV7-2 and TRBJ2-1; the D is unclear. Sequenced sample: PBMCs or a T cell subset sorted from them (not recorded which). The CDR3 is CASSQDWSSYNEQFF. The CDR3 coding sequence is TGTGCCAGCAGCCAAGACTGGAGCTCCTACAATGAGCAGTTCTTC.